Here is one T cell receptor beta chain with its context. The antigen it recognizes is unknown. No much larger clonotype is one base removed from it; base qualities were not supplied. The CDR3 regions of human TCRbeta chains were analyzed by immunosequencing. In the paper's pipeline: Repertoire TCRs were checked for matches against a reference library of SARS-CoV-2-specific TCRs that had been generated using the MIRA antigen-specificity platform. Breadth was defined as the fraction of unique TCRs that were SARS-CoV-2-associated. Depth was defined as the fraction of total T cells that were SARS-CoV-2-associated. Using the MIRA data, each spike-specific TCR was assigned both to the spike region to which the TCR was reactive and to a CD4 or CD8 class. Log10-transformed breadth and depth values were compared by one-way ANOVA with Sidak's multiple comparisons tests. What TCRdb holds here is the immuneACCESS table cut down to in-frame rearrangements. Part of the clones is not present; checked against another copy, under half of the missing clones reflect an unresolved V gene, and the others are unexplained. The V and J calls and clone size are taken from that table; D and trimming were inferred from the DNA. Across this sample there are under 150,000 clones, with 93% seen only once. Jointly, the top ten make up 0.85% to 0.95% of the sample.

The intended sense of this specimen's time point label: baseline before first vaccination. Samples from vaccinated people were obtained from the UK trials COV001 and COV002, which included a single-blind randomized controlled phase 2/3 trial of AZD1222 (ChAdOx1 nCoV-19) in healthy adults. For TCRbeta chain sequencing, PBMC samples were collected from trial participants at day 0 and at day 28 after the second dose. Inclusive of the bounding cysteine and phenylalanine, the CDR3 is 13 residues long. Of all the DNA, just the CDR3 is kept, 39 bases in frame from base 1. V drops 8 bases and J drops 3 bases, leaving 13 bases in between. CDR1 MNHEY and CDR2 SMNVEV were looked up in the germline V gene (reference sequence). This record belongs to a study of T cell responses to AZD1222 COVID-19 vaccine (dated by TCRdb to about 2021). Turning to the overall study: AZD1222 recipients whose second dose came at about 4 weeks and those whose second dose came at about 12 weeks were combined into one group, since spike-specific TCR depth and breadth did not differ between the two schedules. A total of about 240 trial participants underwent TCR sequencing, of whom some 210 received two doses of AZD1222 and some 26 received two doses of the MenACWY control vaccine. Trial participants were enrolled by age into 18-55, 56-69 and 70-plus year subgroups, with around 150, 28 and 57 TCR-sequenced participants respectively.

On the study overall, not on this receptor specifically: No day 14 peak-response samples were available, so repertoires were characterized only after the peak T cell response. Spike-specific TCR breadth and depth rose significantly after two AZD1222 doses compared with day 0 and with MenACWY recipients. Most participants were white British and females outnumbered males, and the authors suggested that clonal diversity may have been underestimated. Conclusions about previously exposed vaccinees are limited, since just 5 or 6 AZD1222 recipients were seropositive for SARS-CoV-2 at baseline. The vaccine-associated CD4 TCRs covered the entire spike protein, and the dominant responses fell in regions 160-218 and 743-854. Epitopes outside the regions mutated in the B.1.351 and B.1.1.7 variants were reportedly recognized by nearly half of the unique spike-specific TCRs. In the small 56-69-year group, the increase in depth fell short of significance, most likely because of low power.

This receptor was identified in an adult in good health. The sequenced sample was peripheral blood, obtained on day 0 of AZD1222 vaccination. This receptor chain uses TRBV27 and TRBJ1-2; the D gene assignment is ambiguous. The bases are TGTGCCAGCTCCGAAGGCCCTTACTATGGCTACACCTTC. Its coded protein is CASSEGPYYGYTF.